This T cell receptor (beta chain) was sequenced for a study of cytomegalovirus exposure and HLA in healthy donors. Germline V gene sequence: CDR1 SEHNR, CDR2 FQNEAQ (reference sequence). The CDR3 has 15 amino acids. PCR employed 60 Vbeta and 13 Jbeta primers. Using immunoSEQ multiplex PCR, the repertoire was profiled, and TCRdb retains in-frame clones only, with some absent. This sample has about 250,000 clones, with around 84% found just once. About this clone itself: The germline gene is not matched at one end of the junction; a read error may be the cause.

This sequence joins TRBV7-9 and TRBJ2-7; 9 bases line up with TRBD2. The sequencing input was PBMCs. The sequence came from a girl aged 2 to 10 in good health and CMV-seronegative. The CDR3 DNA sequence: TGTTCCAGCAGCTTAGCGACTAGCGGCTTATACGAGCAGTACTTC. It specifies CSSSLATSGLYEQYF.